This T cell receptor beta chain was documented in a study of cytomegalovirus exposure and HLA in healthy donors. Study overall: Early on, a data release was issued that held roughly 86 million unique TCRs from HLA-typed donors. Whole-study results and caveats: In vitro data verified three CMV-associated chains as specific for CMV antigens.

The study ran its PCR with 60 Vbeta and 13 Jbeta primers. Method: immunoSEQ multiplex PCR; TCRdb's copy keeps in-frame clones and lacks some. The top ten clones hold less than 2% of a sample with 110,000 to 150,000 clones, about 10% of them seen once. This clone turned up a few times. Its specificity is not known. Unmatched junction bases numbered 6, after V lost 6 bases and J lost 4 bases. This CDR3 region has 15 residues. The germline CDR1 and CDR2 sequences are MNHEY and SVGAGI. This sequence joins TRBV6-5 and TRBJ2-1, with TRBD2 matching 10 bases. The sequence was obtained from a man between 50 and 59 years old in good health and CMV-seronegative. The sample consisted of PBMCs. CDR3 bases: TGTGCCAGCAGCCACTTACTAGCGGGGTACAATGAGCAGTTCTTC. Translating gives CASSHLLAGYNEQFF.